The clone carrying this T cell receptor beta chain was detected ten times or more. Its target is unknown. Germline values: CDR1 MNHNS, CDR2 SASEGT. V gave up 9 bases and J gave up 2 bases; unmatched junction bases: 4. The CDR3 sequence is 13 residues long. Four PCR rounds used nested alpha and beta constant region primers plus the SP2 primer. For blood and skin samples, reverse transcription used TCR alpha and beta constant primers. TCRdb reprocessed the 5' RACE reads with MiXCR, giving one entry per CDR3 protein. The sample includes about 62,000 distinct CDR3 sequences, around 8% seen only once; the top ten take roughly 21%. These data belong to a study of naive and memory T cell subsets. Study-level points and caveats: Potentially, T cell activation and differentiation skew this RNA-based measurement.

The library had UMIs added by 3' ligation of an oligonucleotide to TCR cDNA. Whole blood, approximately 2.3 ml, came from adult healthy volunteers. Unsorted total RNA, roughly 1 to 1000 ng, was DNase treated before reverse transcription. The receptor's source is a female donor in good health. This chain connects TRBV6-1 to TRBJ2-3, with 8 nucleotides matching TRBD1. This CDR3 is CASAGQVTDTQYF. The DNA of the CDR3 is TGTGCCAGTGCGGGACAGGTCACAGATACGCAGTATTTT.